These T cell receptor beta chains were read from a single sample in a study of identical twins. TCRdb redid the calling of the 5' RACE reads with MiXCR, one entry per CDR3 protein. The sample consists of about 1.7 million distinct CDR3 sequences, less than 40% of them appearing once. The specimen was cord blood. These receptors all stem from a newborn girl in good health. Both conserved end residues are part of each CDR3. Each record gives: clone size, D gene, J gene, V gene, CDR3 DNA, CDR3 protein. D genes are given only for firm matches. Clone size is stated in some rows and not others, as once, few, many or a class when expanded.

few | NA | TRBJ2-5 | TRBV6-6 | TGTGCCAGCAGTTATGGCCACCTGGAAGAGACCCAGTACTTC | CASSYGHLEETQYF
NA | TRBD2 | TRBJ2-5 | TRBV4-1 | TGCGCCAGCAGCCAAAGATTGGGGGGGACTAGCGGTAGGAATGAGCAGTACTTC | CASSQRLGGTSGRNEQYF
NA | TRBD1 | TRBJ2-7 | TRBV20-1 | TGCAGTGCTTACCTAGGGACAGGGAGCTCCTACGAGCAGTACTTC | CSAYLGTGSSYEQYF
NA | NA | TRBJ1-2 | TRBV2 | TGTGCCACCAGTGCATCCTATGGCTACACCTTC | CATSASYGYTF
few | TRBD1 | TRBJ1-2 | TRBV20-1 | TGCAGTGCTAGATACAGGGGACACTATGGCTACACCTTC | CSARYRGHYGYTF
NA | NA | TRBJ1-5 | TRBV18 | TGTGCCAGCTCAGCACGGCCAACAGGGACCAATCAGCCCCAGCATTTT | CASSARPTGTNQPQHF
many | NA | TRBJ2-7 | TRBV5-1 | TGCGCCAGCAGCTTGGAACCGGGCTACGAGCAGTACTTC | CASSLEPGYEQYF
NA | NA | TRBJ2-1 | TRBV27 | TGTGCCAGCAGTCCCAGAAATGGACGAACGTGGGAGCAGTTCTTC | CASSPRNGRTWEQFF
NA | NA | TRBJ1-3 | TRBV13 | TGTGCCAGCAGCTTCCACAGGGTCTCTGGAAACACCATATATTTT | CASSFHRVSGNTIYF
NA | NA | TRBJ2-2 | TRBV20-1 | TGCAGTGCTACACAGGGACCCGGGGAGCTGTTTTTT | CSATQGPGELFF
NA | TRBD2 | TRBJ2-7 | TRBV27 | TGTGCCAGCAGTTTCGCGACTAGCGCCTCCTACGAGCAGTACTTC | CASSFATSASYEQYF
NA | NA | TRBJ2-7 | TRBV7-2 | TGTGCTAGCAGCTTAGCTTTGGGCGGTACCCCCTACGAGCAGTACTTC | CASSLALGGTPYEQYF
NA | TRBD1 | TRBJ1-1 | TRBV5-5 | TGTGCCAGCAGCTTTTACAGGGGGATTACAACTGAAGCTTTCTTT | CASSFYRGITTEAFF
few | TRBD2 | TRBJ2-7 | TRBV20-1 | TGCAGTGCTAGTTTAGGGACTAGCTTGTACGAGCAGTACTTC | CSASLGTSLYEQYF
NA | NA | TRBJ1-1 | TRBV3-1 | TGTACCAGCAGCAGTCCCAGGTGTGAAGCTTTCTTT | CTSSSPRCEAFF
NA | NA | TRBJ2-1 | TRBV29-1 | TGCAGTGTTGAGGGGGGGCCAGACTCCTACAATGAGCAGTTCTTC | CSVEGGPDSYNEQFF
few | TRBD2 | TRBJ2-3 | TRBV6-2/TRBV6-3 | TGTGCCAGCGGAGGCGGGGGGGCCGTAGATACGCAGTATTTT | CASGGGGAVDTQYF
NA | TRBD2 | TRBJ2-7 | TRBV12-3/TRBV12-4 | TGTGCCAGCAGTCCTAGCGGCTATTACTACAATGAGCAGTACTTC | CASSPSGYYYNEQYF
few | TRBD1 | TRBJ2-1 | TRBV4-1 | TGCGCCAGCAGCCAAGATAGGGGGCAGGTCTACAATGAGCAGTTCTTC | CASSQDRGQVYNEQFF
NA | TRBD1 | TRBJ2-3 | TRBV14 | TGTGCCAGCAGCTTCACAGGGGGATACACAGATACGCAGTATTTT | CASSFTGGYTDTQYF
NA | TRBD2 | TRBJ2-1 | TRBV10-3 | TGTGCCATCACCAGGCTAGCGGGAATTAGGGGATACAATGAGCAGTTCTTC | CAITRLAGIRGYNEQFF
few | TRBD1 | TRBJ1-4 | TRBV12-3/TRBV12-4 | TGTGCCAGCAGTGCGGGACAGGGGGCGCGTGGGGAAAAACTGTTTTTT | CASSAGQGARGEKLFF
many | TRBD1 | TRBJ2-3 | TRBV7-2 | TGTGCCAGCAGCTTCCGGGACAGGGGATCAGATACGCAGTATTTT | CASSFRDRGSDTQYF
few | NA | TRBJ2-7 | TRBV20-1 | TGCAGTGCTAGAGTCGGCAGGGCAATCGAGCAGTACTTC | CSARVGRAIEQYF
few | NA | TRBJ1-2 | TRBV6-1 | TGTGCCAGCAGTGAACAGGGGAAGTATGGCTACACCTTC | CASSEQGKYGYTF
NA | NA | TRBJ1-1 | TRBV12-3/TRBV12-4 | TGTGCCAGCAGTTTTTCGGCGGGCCCGAACACTGAAGCTTTCTTT | CASSFSAGPNTEAFF
NA | TRBD2 | TRBJ2-7 | TRBV7-2 | TGTGCCAGCAGCTTATCCGGGACTAGCGTGTACGAGCAGTACTTC | CASSLSGTSVYEQYF
NA | NA | TRBJ1-4 | TRBV20-1 | TGCAGGGGCTACACAGGGCCGGAGGAAAAACTGTTTTTT | CRGYTGPEEKLFF
once | TRBD2 | TRBJ2-7 | TRBV6-5 | TGTGCCAGCAGTTACTTACTAGCGGGAGCAGTTTATGAGCAGTACTTC | CASSYLLAGAVYEQYF
many | NA | TRBJ2-4 | TRBV29-1 | TGCAGCGTTCGGGGGTTAGCCAAAAACATTCAGTACTTC | CSVRGLAKNIQYF
few | NA | TRBJ1-4 | TRBV20-1 | TGCAGTGCTGGGGGGGGTGGAAATGAAAAACTGTTTTTT | CSAGGGGNEKLFF
NA | NA | TRBJ2-7 | TRBV28 | TGTGCCAGCAGTCCCCTCCCTAGAGTACCCTCCTACGAGCAGTACTTC | CASSPLPRVPSYEQYF
NA | NA | TRBJ2-1 | TRBV5-5 | TGTGCCAGCAGCTTGGCCATACGGGACAATGAGCAGTTCTTC | CASSLAIRDNEQFF
NA | TRBD2 | TRBJ2-5 | TRBV7-2 | TGTGCCAGCAGCTTAAAATACGGACTAGCGGGAGCAGAGACCCAGTACTTC | CASSLKYGLAGAETQYF
many | NA | TRBJ2-1 | TRBV2 | TGTGCCAGCACGAGGGGTGAGCAGTTCTTC | CASTRGEQFF
few | NA | TRBJ2-7 | TRBV6-6 | TGTGCCAGCAGCAGGCTAGGGATCGAGCAGTACTTC | CASSRLGIEQYF
many | NA | TRBJ2-7 | TRBV5-1 | TGCGCCAGCAGCTTGGAGGCAGCTTACGAGCAGTACTTC | CASSLEAAYEQYF
NA | TRBD1 | TRBJ1-1 | TRBV7-9 | TGTGCCAGCAGCTCGGGGAGGGGGCTCGCTGAAGCTTTCTTT | CASSSGRGLAEAFF
many | NA | TRBJ2-1 | TRBV7-2 | TGTGCCAGCAGCTTATCTTTGGGGTCCTACAATGAGCAGTTCTTC | CASSLSLGSYNEQFF
once | NA | TRBJ1-2 | TRBV30 | TGTGCCTTGGACCGCTCCACTGGCTACACCTTC | CALDRSTGYTF
NA | TRBD1 | TRBJ2-2 | TRBV15 | TGTGCCACCAGCAGAGTCGACAGGGGCGGGGAGCTGTTTTTT | CATSRVDRGGELFF